This T cell receptor (beta chain) was captured by sequencing in a study of CD8+ T cells in alopecia areata. Study overall: Tofacitinib administration to treated patients was oral, at 5 to 10 mg twice daily.

As the sequencing template, cDNA was produced by extracting RNA and reverse transcribing it. Generated by immunoSEQ multiplex PCR, the TCRdb table keeps only in-frame clones and is missing some. The sample lists fewer than 250,000 clones, about 65% occurring once. Indicated treatment: oral pan-JAK inhibitor, 5-10 mg twice daily. Sorted populations comprised CD4+ and CD8+ T cells obtained from PBMCs. Trimming took off 1 base at V and 6 bases at J, with 15 bases between the two ends. This CDR3 spans 15 amino acids. Germline loops: CDR1 SEHNR, CDR2 FQNEAQ (reference sequence). This clone was detected only a few times.

The sample here was CD4+ T cells sorted from blood, taken between weeks 49 and 50, from a patient treated with tofacitinib. The TCR comes from a human donor with alopecia areata. The rearrangement links TRBV7-9 to TRBJ1-2; D perhaps matches TRBD1 (6 bases). The CDR3 DNA follows: TGTGCCAGCAGCTTAGAACAGGGAGCAGCGAATGGCTACACCTTC. This translates into CASSLEQGAANGYTF.